This T cell receptor (beta chain) was recorded in a study of blood T cell repertoires in COVID-19. In the study overall: Acute and convalescent COVID-19 specimens originated in the United States, Italy and Spain.

This clone appeared a few times. The V gene lost 5 bases and the J gene lost 7 bases, with 15 bases spanning the gap. Looked up from germline, CDR1 is MDHEN and CDR2 is SYDVKM. The CDR3 has 15 amino acids. Authors' data handling: Amplification with reference gene primers provided the estimates of nucleated cell counts. Some clones are missing from TCRdb's copy, which holds only in-frame ones; the method was immunoSEQ multiplex PCR. Clonal size and the V and J genes are those of that table, whereas D and trimming came from the DNA. The table has approximately 300,000 clones, about nine tenths seen once.

The TCR comes from a woman aged 25 to 45 with COVID-19, enrolled during active disease. The chain employs TRBV28 and TRBJ1-6, with D maybe TRBD1 (6 bases). The specimen sequenced was peripheral blood. CDR3 nucleotides: TGTGCCAGCAGTCGAACAGGGAACGGAAATTCACCCCTCCACTTT. Protein: CASSRTGNGNSPLHF. The variable domain in full, with the rest retrieved from reference TRBV28 and TRBJ1-6, is DVKVTQSSRYLVKRTGEKVFLECVQDMDHENMFWYRQDPGLGLRLIYFSYDVKMKEKGDIPEGYSVSREKKERFSLILESASTNQTSMYLCASSRTGNGNSPLHFGNGTRLTVT.